This section outlines one TCR beta chain sequence together with its context. Per the authors' pipeline: How many nucleated cells were present was estimated from reference gene primer amplification. Sequencing used immunoSEQ multiplex PCR; TCRdb keeps in-frame clones, though not all of them. V and J calls and clone size are as listed in that table; D and trimming were resolved from the DNA. Counted here are about 160,000 clones, around 80% occurring once; the ten biggest clones make up about a fifth. There are 14 residues in the CDR3. Germline values: CDR1 ENHRY, CDR2 SYGVKD. The ends lost 9 bases at V and 6 bases at J; junction bases unmatched: 11. The sample comes from a study of blood T cell repertoires in COVID-19. Study as a whole: Both acute and convalescent COVID-19 samples were obtained from the United States, Italy and Spain. Sources were T cells, B-cell-depleted T cells, or PBMCs; the material itself was cDNA or gDNA.

The chain has TRBV10-3 and TRBJ2-7, with 10 positions matching TRBD2. The sequence derives from a woman aged 80 or over with acute or convalescent COVID-19. The specimen was peripheral blood. The CDR3 bases are TGTGCCATAGACTCTAGCGGGAGAGGGCGCGAGCAGTACTTC. Its translation is CAIDSSGRGREQYF.